A selection of T cell receptor beta chains follows, all from one sample in a study of cytomegalovirus exposure and HLA in healthy donors. Repertoires were generated with immunoSEQ multiplex PCR, while TCRdb's copy carries only in-frame clones and drops some. This table has about 97,000 clones, around 63% appearing once. Sequences were obtained from PBMCs. Receptor source: a human donor in good health. Both conserved end residues are part of each CDR3. A D gene is named only where the DNA matches it firmly. Expanded clones are given a class, and other clones once, few, many or no size at all.

TRBJ1-6 . 13 . TRBV30 CAWSRGNDSPLHF TGTGCCTGGAGTCGAGGAAATGATTCACCCCTCCACTTT
TRBJ1-6 TRBD1 16 once TRBV27 CASSYGQGAFNSPLHF TGTGCCAGCAGCTATGGGCAGGGGGCTTTTAATTCACCCCTCCACTTT
TRBJ2-1 TRBD2 14 few TRBV10-3 CATRTSGSYNEQFF TGTGCCACCCGAACTAGCGGGAGTTACAATGAGCAGTTCTTC
TRBJ2-7 TRBD1 17 . TRBV7-9 CVSSPAITGASSYEQYF TGTGTCAGCAGCCCGGCAATCACAGGGGCTAGCTCCTACGAGCAGTACTTC
TRBJ1-2 . 12 . TRBV29-1 CSVTTGSFGYTF TGCAGCGTTACTACAGGGTCCTTCGGCTACACCTTC
TRBJ2-2 . 13 few TRBV11-2 CASSLDRYYGLFF TGTGCCAGCAGCTTAGATCGGTATTATGGGCTGTTTTTT
TRBJ2-3 TRBD2 18 . TRBV11-2 CASSLGRTSGRGTDTQYF TGTGCCAGCAGCTTAGGCCGGACTAGCGGGAGAGGAACAGATACGCAGTATTTT
TRBJ2-3 . 15 once TRBV7-9 CASSSVGAERDTQYF TGTGCCAGCAGCTCGGTGGGGGCGGAAAGAGATACGCAGTATTTT
TRBJ2-3 TRBD2 15 . TRBV4-1 CASSQPGLATDTQYF TGCGCCAGCAGCCAACCCGGACTAGCCACAGATACGCAGTATTTT
TRBJ2-3 TRBD2 17 . TRBV7-2 CASSSGLGKDITDTQYF TGTGCCAGCAGCTCTGGACTAGGGAAGGATATCACAGATACGCAGTATTTT
TRBJ2-3 TRBD1 19 . TRBV7-6 CASSRDRAPGLTSFATQYF TGTGCCAGCAGCAGAGACAGGGCACCTGGCTTGACGTCTTTTGCTACGCAGTATTTT
TRBJ1-5 . 13 few TRBV27 CASSYTVLQAQHF TGTGCCAGCAGTTATACAGTCCTCCAGGCCCAGCATTTT
TRBJ2-1 TRBD2 18 . TRBV28 CASSTGTSGRLMMNEQFF TGTGCCAGCAGTACCGGGACTAGCGGGAGGTTGATGATGAATGAGCAGTTCTTC
TRBJ1-3 . 14 . TRBV28 CASSEQSSGNTIYF TGTGCCAGCAGCGAACAGAGCTCTGGAAACACCATATATTTT
TRBJ1-1 . 14 few TRBV4-1 CASSHGGKVTEAFF TGCGCCAGCAGCCATGGGGGGAAGGTCACTGAAGCTTTCTTT
TRBJ2-7 TRBD1 15 once TRBV6-5 CASSYSRGRAYEQYF TGTGCCAGCAGTTACTCCAGGGGGCGCGCCTACGAGCAGTACTTC
TRBJ1-2 . 12 few TRBV28 CASGPGQGGYTF TGTGCCAGCGGACCGGGCCAGGGGGGCTACACCTTC
TRBJ1-3 . 16 . TRBV5-5 CASSLPPSGSGNTIYF TGTGCCAGCAGCTTGCCGCCTTCAGGCTCTGGAAACACCATATATTTT
TRBJ2-7 . 12 . TRBV6-5 CAPRGSAYEQYF TGTGCCCCCAGAGGGAGCGCCTACGAGCAGTACTTC
TRBJ1-1 . 15 . TRBV29-1 CSAESFDIFGTEAFF TGCAGCGCCGAAAGTTTCGACATATTTGGCACTGAAGCTTTCTTT
TRBJ2-5 . 12 . TRBV6-4 CASSDVAETQYF TGTGCCAGCAGTGACGTGGCAGAGACCCAGTACTTC
TRBJ2-3 . 16 . TRBV28 CASSRTPFVDTDTQYF TGTGCCAGCAGCCGGACACCATTCGTTGACACAGATACGCAGTATTTT
TRBJ1-5 . 14 . TRBV5-8 CASSFRISNQPQHF TGTGCCAGCAGCTTCAGAATTAGCAATCAGCCCCAGCATTTT
TRBJ2-5 . 17 . TRBV28 CASSFVGTGFGREAQYF TGTGCCAGCAGTTTTGTCGGGACAGGGTTCGGGAGGGAGGCCCAGTACTTC
TRBJ1-6 TRBD1 16 few TRBV25-1 CASSEWTGQNNSPLHF TGTGCCAGCAGTGAATGGACAGGGCAAAATAATTCACCCCTCCACTTT
TRBJ2-6 . 16 . TRBV4-1 CASSQPGRAGANVLTF TGCGCCAGCAGCCAACCCGGCAGGGCTGGGGCCAACGTCCTGACTTTC
TRBJ2-1 TRBD2 17 . TRBV7-6 CASSLVLAGALYNEQFF TGTGCCAGCAGCTTAGTCCTAGCGGGAGCGTTATACAATGAGCAGTTCTTC
TRBJ2-7 TRBD2 14 . TRBV11-2 CASSPRLAGNEQYF TGTGCCAGCAGCCCGCGACTAGCGGGAAACGAGCAGTACTTC
TRBJ2-1 TRBD2 14 . TRBV27 CASSGLAGHNEQFF TGTGCCAGCAGTGGACTAGCGGGGCACAATGAGCAGTTCTTC
TRBJ2-1 . 13 . TRBV5-1 CASSFLPSNEQFF TGCGCCAGCAGCTTTCTCCCCAGCAATGAGCAGTTCTTC
TRBJ2-3 . 14 . TRBV7-6 CASSFGGSTDTQYF TGTGCCAGCAGCTTCGGCGGGAGCACAGATACGCAGTATTTT
TRBJ2-1 . 14 . TRBV5-1 CASRGRELVEEQFF TGCGCCAGCAGAGGACGGGAGCTGGTGGAGGAGCAGTTCTTC
TRBJ1-1 . 17 . TRBV19 CASSIGQMQGSGTEAFF TGTGCCAGTAGTATAGGCCAGATGCAGGGTAGTGGCACTGAAGCTTTCTTT
TRBJ2-1 TRBD2 13 . TRBV19 CASSNNRGDEQFF TGTGCCAGTAGCAATAACCGGGGGGACGAGCAGTTCTTC
TRBJ1-1 . 16 few TRBV7-6 CASSLSARGGNTEAFF TGTGCCAGCAGCTTATCGGCCCGTGGCGGAAACACTGAAGCTTTCTTT
TRBJ1-1 . 13 few TRBV18 CASSPTRNTEAFF TGTGCCAGCTCACCAACCAGGAACACTGAAGCTTTCTTT